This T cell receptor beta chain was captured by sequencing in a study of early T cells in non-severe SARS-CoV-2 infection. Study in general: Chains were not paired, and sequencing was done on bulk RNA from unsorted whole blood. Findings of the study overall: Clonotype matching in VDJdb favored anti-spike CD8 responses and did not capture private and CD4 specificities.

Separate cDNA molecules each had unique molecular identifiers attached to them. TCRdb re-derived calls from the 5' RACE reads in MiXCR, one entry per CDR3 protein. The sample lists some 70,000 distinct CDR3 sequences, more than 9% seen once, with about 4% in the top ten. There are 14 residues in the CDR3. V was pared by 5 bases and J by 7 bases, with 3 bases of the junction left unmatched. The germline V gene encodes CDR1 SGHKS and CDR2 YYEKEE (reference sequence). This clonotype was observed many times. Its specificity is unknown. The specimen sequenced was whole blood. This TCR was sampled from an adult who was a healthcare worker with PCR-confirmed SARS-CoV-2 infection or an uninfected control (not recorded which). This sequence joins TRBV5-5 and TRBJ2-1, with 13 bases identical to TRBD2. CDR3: CASRGTSGKNEQFF. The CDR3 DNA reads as TGTGCCAGCAGAGGGACTAGCGGGAAAAATGAGCAGTTCTTC.